This T cell receptor beta chain appears in the sequencing data of a study of T cell changes during pregnancy in multiple sclerosis. Unmatched junction bases numbered 7, after V lost 3 bases and J lost 4 bases. CDR1 is SGHDT, CDR2 YYEEEE, per germline. The CDR3 has 14 amino acids. The table came from immunoSEQ multiplex PCR; TCRdb's copy has only in-frame clones and leaves some out. The table records 45,000 to 60,000 clones, roughly 93% of them present only once. This TCR was recovered from a female donor with multiple sclerosis, enrolled in a pregnancy study. Source: peripheral blood, taken in the second trimester of pregnancy. The genes are TRBV5-6 and TRBJ2-7, with 7 bases matching TRBD1. DNA of the CDR3: TGTGCCAGCAGCTCCCGGGACAGAGCGTACGAGCAGTACTTC. Its protein is CASSSRDRAYEQYF.